This passage covers 20 T cell receptor beta chains from one sample sequenced in a study of blood T cell repertoires in COVID-19. Using immunoSEQ multiplex PCR, the repertoire was profiled, and TCRdb retains in-frame clones only, with some absent. The sample holds approximately 250,000 clones, roughly 90% seen once. Sequencing used PBMCs or T cells enriched from blood (not recorded which). These receptors all stem from a man in his forties who had been exposed to COVID-19.

The chain links TRBV6-2 or TRBV6-3 to TRBJ1-1; D unclear. Trimming left V 3 bases short and J 1 base short, with 12 bases between. CDR1 MNHEY and CDR2 SVGEGT come from the germline V gene. The CDR3 is 15 residues long. The CDR3 loop reads CASSYDEVKNTEAFF. CDR3 bases: TGTGCCAGCAGTTATGATGAGGTGAAGAACACTGAAGCTTTCTTT.

This clone was detected a few times. The rearrangement links TRBV9 to TRBJ2-2; 8 nucleotides align to TRBD2. Losses at the gene ends were 3 bases for V and 4 bases for J; bases not matched to a gene: 11. Germline lookup yields CDR1 SGDLS and CDR2 YYNGEE. The CDR3 has 17 residues. For the CDR3, the DNA is TGTGCCAGCAGCGGACTTAGCGGGAATAAGGGCACCGGGGAGCTGTTTTTT. Translating gives CASSGLSGNKGTGELFF.

The chain employs TRBV27 and TRBJ2-7, with unresolved D. CDR1 is MNHEY, CDR2 SMNVEV, per germline (reference sequence). Between the trimmed V and J ends, which lost 5 bases and 6 bases, there was a span of 14 bases. This CDR3 is 13 amino acids long. CDR3 coding DNA: TGTGCCAGCAGTGATGCCGAGGTATCCGAGCAGTACTTC. As protein: CASSDAEVSEQYF.

This chain joins TRBV27 and TRBJ1-5; D is uncertain. The CDR3 covers 13 residues. Looked up from germline, CDR1 is MNHEY and CDR2 is SMNVEV (reference sequence). V shed 2 bases and J shed 4 bases, with 6 bases lying between them. The CDR3: CASSLTANQPQHF. The CDR3 DNA is TGTGCCAGCAGTTTAACAGCTAATCAGCCCCAGCATTTT.

V usage is TRBV5-4 and J usage is TRBJ2-3, with 14 bases identical to TRBD2. This CDR3 has 18 amino acids. Germline lookup yields CDR1 SGHNT and CDR2 YYREEE (reference sequence). The V and J ends lost 0 bases and 0 bases, in that order; junction bases with no gene match: 3. DNA of the CDR3: TGTGCCAGCAGCTTGGGGGGACTAGCGGGAGCTAGCACAGATACGCAGTATTTT. This translates into CASSLGGLAGASTDTQYF.

The rearrangement joins TRBV25-1 to TRBJ2-3; the D is unclear. The CDR3 is made up of 14 amino acids. The germline gives CDR1 MGHDK, CDR2 SYGVNS. V was trimmed by 7 bases and J by 4 bases, leaving 15 bases between them. Written as DNA, the CDR3 is TGTGCCAGCACCGACTGGTCCGGCCCAGATACGCAGTATTTT. Translating it yields CASTDWSGPDTQYF.

This clone was seen a single time. The chain employs TRBV9 and TRBJ1-3; possibly TRBD1 for D (6 bases). The germline gives CDR1 SGDLS, CDR2 YYNGEE. V shed 1 base and J shed 4 bases, with 9 bases lying between them. This CDR3 region has 14 residues. The CDR3 spells CASSVWGLGNTIYF. The CDR3 DNA is TGTGCCAGCAGCGTATGGGGGCTCGGAAACACCATATATTTT.

The rearrangement joins TRBV7-2 to TRBJ1-5; D possibly corresponds to TRBD1 (6 bases). The germline CDR1 and CDR2 sequences are SGHTA and FQGNSA. The CDR3 consists of 16 residues. The V gene lost 1 base and the J gene lost 2 bases, with 12 bases spanning the gap. The CDR3 region is CASSLDLAGGNQPQHF. The DNA for the CDR3 is TGTGCCAGCAGCTTAGATCTGGCAGGGGGCAATCAGCCCCAGCATTTT.

The chain recombines TRBV5-1 with TRBJ1-6; 10 bases are a match to TRBD1. With 7 bases clipped from V and 7 bases from J, the junction kept 5 bases outside the gene matches. Germline CDR1 and CDR2: SGHRS and YFSETQ. This CDR3 comprises 14 residues. The CDR3, as DNA: TGCGCCAGCCGACCGGGACAGGGGAATTCACCCCTCCACTTT. The encoded protein is CASRPGQGNSPLHF.

The chain links TRBV19 to TRBJ1-5, with D unresolved. The CDR3 spans 16 residues. CDR1 LNHDA and CDR2 SQIVND come from the germline V gene (reference sequence). The germline V and J ends were trimmed by 5 bases and 7 bases, with 21 bases remaining between them. The CDR3 protein is CASSSERRAGGQPQHF. DNA of the CDR3: TGTGCCAGTAGTTCCGAACGGCGAGCCGGAGGCCAGCCCCAGCATTTT.

This clone was counted once. This chain connects TRBV7-2 to TRBJ2-1; TRBD2 matches 11 bases. The CDR3 runs 15 residues. V shed 4 bases, J shed 9 bases, and the junction held 8 bases outside the gene matches. Germline loops: CDR1 SGHTA, CDR2 FQGNSA. The DNA of the CDR3 is TGTGCCAGCAGCTCCATAGCGGGAGGGGTCCCTGAGCAGTTCTTC. Translation: CASSSIAGGVPEQFF.

The chain carries TRBV13 and TRBJ2-3; perhaps TRBD2 as D (5 bases). CDR3 length: 15 amino acids. The V gene's germline CDR1 is PRHDT and CDR2 FYEKMQ (reference sequence). CDR3 nucleotide sequence: TGTGCTCAGCTTCCCCCCAGCGGAAGCACAGATACGCAGTATTTT. It is translated as CAQLPPSGSTDTQYF.

The chain couples TRBV18 to TRBJ1-5; TRBD1 matches 7 bases. CDR3 length: 16 residues. V gave up 0 bases and J gave up 4 bases; unmatched junction bases: 6. Germline V gene sequence: CDR1 KGHSH, CDR2 LQKENI. DNA of the CDR3: TGTGCCAGCTCACCACCGGGGCAGGGGGAGAATCAGCCCCAGCATTTT. Amino acid sequence: CASSPPGQGENQPQHF.

CDR3 sequence (DNA): TGTGCCAGCAGTCATGGGAGTCATGGCTACACCTTC. Its protein product is CASSHGSHGYTF. The genes are TRBV6-5 and TRBJ1-2; D unresolved. The CDR3 is 12 amino acids. Germline loops: CDR1 MNHEY, CDR2 SVGAGI. V dropped 5 bases and J dropped 6 bases, with 10 bases sitting between them.

The CDR3 bases are TGCGCCAGCAGCTTGGCCGTTCAGGGCGAAGCTTTCTTT. Its translation: CASSLAVQGEAFF. The genes are TRBV5-1 and TRBJ1-1; maybe TRBD1 (5 bases). The V gene lost 0 bases and the J gene lost 8 bases, with 11 bases spanning the gap. The CDR3 consists of 13 residues. The germline gives CDR1 SGHRS, CDR2 YFSETQ.

The chain links TRBV7-2 to TRBJ2-3, with D perhaps matching TRBD2 (6 bases). The germline gives CDR1 SGHTA, CDR2 FQGNSA. V shed 2 bases and J shed 5 bases, with 11 bases lying between them. The CDR3 sequence is 14 residues long. For the CDR3, the DNA is TGTGCCAGCAGCTTATTTCAGGAGGGAGATACGCAGTATTTT. The encoded protein is CASSLFQEGDTQYF.

The chain couples TRBV7-8 to TRBJ2-3; TRBD1 matches 7 bases. CDR3 length: 16 amino acids. Germline CDR1 reads SGHVS; CDR2 reads FQNEAQ. With 0 bases clipped from V and 3 bases from J, the junction kept 6 bases outside the gene matches. The CDR3 DNA reads TGTGCCAGCAGCTTAGCGCTGAGGGGGCAGACAGATACGCAGTATTTT. Amino acids: CASSLALRGQTDTQYF.

The chain is built from TRBV19 and TRBJ2-7; 7 nucleotides align to TRBD2. The V segment lost 4 bases and the J segment 2 bases; nucleotides outside the gene matches: 5. CDR1 is LNHDA and CDR2 is SQIVND in the germline V gene (reference sequence). The CDR3 length is 14 residues. CDR3 nucleotides: TGTGCCAGTAGTAGAGGACTAGTGGCCTACGAGCAGTACTTC. Its protein is CASSRGLVAYEQYF.

V is TRBV29-1 and J is TRBJ2-6, with D perhaps TRBD1 (6 bases). Germline loops: CDR1 SQVTM, CDR2 ANQGSEA. CDR3 length: 15 amino acids. Trimming took 3 bases from V and 0 from J, leaving 9 bases between them. The CDR3 DNA reads TGCAGCGTTGACCCAGGGGACTCTGGGGCCAACGTCCTGACTTTC. It codes for CSVDPGDSGANVLTF. The whole variable domain, filled in from reference TRBV29-1 and TRBJ2-6, reads SAVISQKPSRDICQRGTSLTIQCQVDSQVTMMFWYRQQPGQSLTLIATANQGSEATYESGFVIDKFPISRPNLTFSTLTVSNMSPEDSSIYLCSVDPGDSGANVLTFGAGSRLTVL.

V is TRBV12-5 and J is TRBJ2-7, with TRBD1 identical over 9 bases. The germline CDR1 and CDR2 sequences are LGHNT and FRNRAP. The CDR3 has 14 residues. J was trimmed by 3 bases and V by 4 bases; bases with no gene match: 4. CDR3 bases: TGTGCTAGTGGTTCTCGACAGGGGGGCTACGAGCAGTACTTC. This gives the protein CASGSRQGGYEQYF.